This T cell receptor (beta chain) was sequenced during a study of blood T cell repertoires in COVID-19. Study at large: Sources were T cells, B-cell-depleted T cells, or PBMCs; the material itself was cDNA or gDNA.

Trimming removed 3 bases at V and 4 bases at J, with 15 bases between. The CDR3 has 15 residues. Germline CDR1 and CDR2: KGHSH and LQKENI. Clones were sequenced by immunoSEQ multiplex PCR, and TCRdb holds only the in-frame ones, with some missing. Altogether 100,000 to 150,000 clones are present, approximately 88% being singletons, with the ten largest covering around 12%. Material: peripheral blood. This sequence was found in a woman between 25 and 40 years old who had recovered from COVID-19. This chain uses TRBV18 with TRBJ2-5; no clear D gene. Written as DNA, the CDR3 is TGTGCCAGCTCACCGACCGCGGCGCCTAGAGAGACCCAGTACTTC. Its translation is CASSPTAAPRETQYF.